The table lists the clone carrying this TCR beta chain with a count of one. Its antigen is undetermined. Using its own MiXCR run on the multiplex PCR reads, TCRdb lists one record per CDR3 protein. Of 30,000 to 40,000 distinct CDR3 sequences in the sample, roughly three fifths were seen once. The data stem from a study of breast tumors, draining lymph nodes, adjacent tissues. General study points: Tumor T cell lymph node origin was a supported hypothesis, not proven. Luminal-like breast cancer showed significantly greater tumor-nontumor repertoire similarity than basal-like breast cancer did.

Germline assignment: CDR1 SGHTA and CDR2 FQGTGA. This CDR3 contains 13 residues. V lost 3 bases, J lost 3 bases, and 1 base stayed unmatched. The sample consisted of breast tumor tissue. This TCR was recovered from a female donor with breast cancer. Some clones in this sample may be carry-over from other donors' samples. The genes are TRBV7-3 and TRBJ1-2, with TRBD1 matching 7 bases. DNA of the CDR3: TGTGCCAGCAGCTTGGGGACAGACTATGGCTACACCTTC. This gives the protein CASSLGTDYGYTF. The entire variable domain, with the rest obtained from reference TRBV7-3 and TRBJ1-2, is as follows: GAGVSQTPSNKVTEKGKYVELRCDPISGHTALYWYRQSLGQGPEFLIYFQGTGAADDSGLPNDRFFAVRPEGSVSTLKIQRTERGDSAVYLCASSLGTDYGYTFGSGTRLTVV.